This T cell receptor (beta chain) was retrieved from a study of T cell responses to AZD1222 COVID-19 vaccine. The method was immunoSEQ multiplex PCR; TCRdb's version includes in-frame clones alone and lacks a portion of them. The sample contains around 60,000 clones, just over 90% of which appear only once. Findings and caveats of the study: Researchers report vaccine-associated CD4 TCRs spanning spike, with dominance at 160-218 and 743-854. Baseline serostatus was positive in only a handful of AZD1222 recipients. Clonal diversity may have been underestimated, and the donors were mostly white British, with more females than males. Elevations in Spike-specific TCR breadth and depth followed administration of two AZD1222 doses.

This clone was observed a few times. Its target is unknown. Germline CDR1 SEHNR, CDR2 FQNEAQ (reference sequence). V was cut by 0 bases and J by 0 bases, with 5 bases left in between. This CDR3 has 14 amino acids. The chain combines TRBV7-9 with TRBJ2-5; tentatively, D is TRBD1 (5 bases). This sample comprised peripheral blood, obtained 28 days after the second dose of the MenACWY control vaccine. This TCR derives from an adult who received the MenACWY meningococcal vaccine as a control. The CDR3 loop reads CASSLARDQETQYF. The CDR3 DNA reads TGTGCCAGCAGCTTAGCCAGGGACCAAGAGACCCAGTACTTC. Based on the CDR3 plus reference TRBV7-9 and TRBJ2-5, the full variable domain is DTGVSQNPRHKITKRGQNVTFRCDPISEHNRLYWYRQTLGQGPEFLTYFQNEAQLEKSRLLSDRFSAERPKGSFSTLEIQRTEQGDSAMYLCASSLARDQETQYFGPGTRLLVL.